What follows are 11 T cell receptor beta chains derived from one specimen sequenced in a study of CD8 T cells in ankylosing spondylitis. MiXCR was run by TCRdb on the 5' RACE reads, yielding one entry per CDR3 protein. The repertoire holds approximately 25,000 distinct CDR3 sequences, roughly a sixth seen once, with around 28% in the top ten. Material for sequencing was blood. These receptors all stem from a male donor with ankylosing spondylitis or in good health (not recorded which).

The V and J genes are TRBV9 and TRBJ2-2; 9 nucleotides align to TRBD2. Germline trimming cut 4 bases from V and 0 bases from J; bases unmatched to any gene: 10. The CDR3 contains 18 residues. The germline gives CDR1 SGDLS, CDR2 YYNGEE. CDR3 in DNA: TGTGCCAGCAGCTCATCACCCGGGACTAGCCCGAACACCGGGGAGCTGTTTTTT. It translates to CASSSSPGTSPNTGELFF.

This clonotype showed up many times. The rearrangement links TRBV27 to TRBJ2-3, with TRBD1 identical over 9 bases. V lost 5 bases and J lost 1; bases outside the gene matches: 7. The CDR3 sequence is 16 residues long. Germline lookup yields CDR1 MNHEY and CDR2 SMNVEV (reference sequence). CDR3 residues: CASSPLRDRGTDTQYF. The CDR3 bases are TGTGCCAGCAGTCCCCTCCGGGACAGGGGCACAGATACGCAGTATTTT.

This clonotype was seen many times. The chain couples TRBV20-1 to TRBJ2-3; D call uncertain. Germline CDR1 and CDR2: DFQATT and SNEGSKA (reference sequence). Between the trimmed V and J ends, which lost 4 bases and 4 bases, there was a span of 6 bases. CDR3 length equals 11 residues. The CDR3 coding sequence is TGCAGTGCTATTCTTGCAGATACGCAGTATTTT. Protein sequence: CSAILADTQYF.

This clonotype was counted at least ten times. The chain combines TRBV5-6 with TRBJ2-1, with TRBD1 matching over 9 bases. Looked up from germline, CDR1 is SGHDT and CDR2 is YYEEEE. V lost 4 bases to trimming and J lost 3 bases; unmatched junction nucleotides: 5. The CDR3 sequence is 15 residues long. This CDR3 reads CASSLGTGLYNEQFF. The CDR3 nucleotides read TGTGCCAGCAGCCTTGGGACAGGGCTCTACAATGAGCAGTTCTTC.

This clonotype has more than one count but fewer than ten. This chain connects TRBV29-1 to TRBJ2-5; D call uncertain. This CDR3 has 12 residues. CDR1 and CDR2 from the germline V gene are SQVTM and ANQGSEA. The V and J ends lost 5 bases and 5 bases respectively, with 12 bases between them. The CDR3 sequence: CSVSTSEETQYF. The CDR3 nucleotides are TGCAGCGTTTCGACATCCGAGGAGACCCAGTACTTC.

This clonotype was seen many times. The chain employs TRBV12-3 or TRBV12-4 and TRBJ2-7; D gene uncertain. The CDR3 runs to 11 residues. Trimming took 6 bases from V and 5 from J, leaving 8 bases between them. For the CDR3, the DNA is TGTGCCAGCAGCCTATCCCACGAGCAGTACTTC. Its protein is CASSLSHEQYF.

V is TRBV14 and J is TRBJ2-4; D is possibly TRBD1 (6 bases). The ends were cut back, 3 bases at V and 4 bases at J, with 16 bases in the middle. This CDR3 region has 16 residues. Germline loops: CDR1 SGHDN, CDR2 FVKESK. The CDR3 sequence is CASSHPRGDKKNIQYF. CDR3 DNA sequence: TGTGCCAGCAGCCACCCCAGGGGAGACAAAAAAAACATTCAGTACTTC. The complete variable domain, with remaining parts taken from reference TRBV14 and TRBJ2-4, reads EAGVTQFPSHSVIEKGQTVTLRCDPISGHDNLYWYRRVMGKEIKFLLHFVKESKQDESGMPNNRFLAERTGGTYSTLKVQPAELEDSGVYFCASSHPRGDKKNIQYFGAGTRLSVL.

This clonotype was seen a handful of times. The chain uses TRBV27 and TRBJ2-3; possibly TRBD1 for D (5 bases). Trimming left V 5 bases short and J 4 bases short, with 19 bases between. The CDR3 length is 16 residues. CDR1 is MNHEY and CDR2 is SMNVEV in the germline V gene (reference sequence). Here the CDR3 reads CASSPKQGLIPDTQYF. The CDR3 DNA is TGTGCCAGCAGTCCGAAGCAGGGTCTCATCCCAGATACGCAGTATTTT.

This clonotype was seen more than once but under ten times. The chain has TRBV6-5 and TRBJ1-5, with TRBD1 matching 10 bases. From germline, CDR1 is MNHEY and CDR2 SVGAGI. V shed 4 bases and J 6 bases; nucleotides not matched to a gene: 6. The CDR3 consists of 15 residues. Here the CDR3 DNA reads TGTGCCAGCAGTTCGGACAGGGGGATAGGTCAGCCCCAGCATTTT. It specifies CASSSDRGIGQPQHF.

The rearrangement links TRBV7-2 to TRBJ1-4; 7 nucleotides align to TRBD1. The CDR3 sequence is 14 residues long. Looked up from germline, CDR1 is SGHTA and CDR2 is FQGNSA. V dropped 1 base and J dropped 8; count of bases not matched to a gene: 4. The CDR3 DNA reads TGTGCCAGCAGCTTAGTTAGGGGGCGAGAAAAACTGTTTTTT. Translation: CASSLVRGREKLFF. The full variable domain, in which reference TRBV7-2 and TRBJ1-4 provide the parts outside the CDR3, is GAGVSQSPSNKVTEKGKDVELRCDPISGHTALYWYRQSLGQGLEFLIYFQGNSAPDKSGLPSDRFSAERTGGSVSTLTIQRTQQEDSAVYLCASSLVRGREKLFFGSGTQLSVL.

The chain employs TRBV30 and TRBJ2-1; D remains unclear. V gave up 8 bases and J gave up 7 bases, with 12 bases separating them. The germline gives CDR1 GTSNPN, CDR2 SVGIG (reference sequence). The CDR3 runs to 11 residues. CDR3 sequence (DNA): TGTGCCGTTACCCTGGGGAATGAGCAGTTCTTC. This translates into CAVTLGNEQFF.